A selection of T cell receptor beta chains follows, all from one sample in a study of shared clonotypes between healthy human individuals. The method was immunoSEQ multiplex PCR; TCRdb's version includes in-frame clones alone and lacks a portion of them. The sample yields 490,000 or so clones, approximately 80% seen once. What was sequenced was PBMCs. All receptors derive from a woman aged 40 to 49 in good health. Some clones in this sample may be carry-over from other donors' samples. Each CDR3 is given with its conserved first and last residue. The D gene is left open where the match is weak. Some rows have no size entry. The others give once, few or many, or a class for an expanded clone.

j_call,clone_size,v_call,d_call,cdr3_nt,cdr3_aa
TRBJ2-5,-,TRBV10-2,-,TGCGCCAGCAGTGCGTTAAGCGGAGGCCTCCAAGAGACCCTGTACTTC,CASSALSGGLQETLYF
TRBJ2-7,many,TRBV19,-,TGTGCCAGTAGTGACCCGGGACACCGCGGCAGGGACGAGCAGTACTTC,CASSDPGHRGRDEQYF
TRBJ2-5,few,TRBV20-1,-,TGCAGTGTACCGGGACTCCCGTACTTC,CSVPGLPYF
TRBJ2-7,many,TRBV29-1,-,TGCAGCGTTGATTCGGGTTACGAGCAGTACTTC,CSVDSGYEQYF
TRBJ1-2,-,TRBV6-1,TRBD1,TGTGCCAGCAAGCGTAGGACAGGGGAGGGTGGCTACACCTTC,CASKRRTGEGGYTF
TRBJ2-7,few,TRBV7-2,-,TGTGCCAGCAGCTCGACTAGACTTAAATACGAGCAGTACTTC,CASSSTRLKYEQYF
TRBJ2-7,-,TRBV28,TRBD2,TGTGCCAGCAGCACACCCGGGACTACAACGTACGAGCAGTACTTC,CASSTPGTTTYEQYF
TRBJ1-2,-,TRBV4-2,-,TGTGCCAGCAGCCAAGTGACAGGAACTACTGGTGGCTACACCTTC,CASSQVTGTTGGYTF
TRBJ1-1,-,TRBV2,-,TGTGCCAGCAACCTAGGGGGGCCCACTGAAGCTTTCTTT,CASNLGGPTEAFF
TRBJ2-1,-,TRBV29-1,-,TGCAGCGGCCTCACTAGCCCCGCATACAATGAGCAGTTCTTC,CSGLTSPAYNEQFF